The 6 T cell receptor beta chains presented below share a single source sample, sequenced in a study of sequential checkpoint blockade in melanoma. Treatment given: randomized to nivolumab then ipilimumab (arm A) or the reverse (arm B). Assay: immunoSEQ multiplex PCR; the TCRdb copy retains only in-frame clones and omits some. The table shows 10,000 to 15,000 clones, with roughly 80% occurring only once. The specimen comprised CD8+ T cells sorted from blood (inferred from file names), sampled from a patient given nivolumab and ipilimumab in sequence. Every receptor here comes from a human donor with melanoma.

The table lists this clone with a few counts. Here the CDR3 DNA reads TGTGCCAGCAGCTTGATGGGTTCGGGACTAGCGGGGGGGCCGAATGAGCAGTTCTTC. Its protein product is CASSLMGSGLAGGPNEQFF. This chain uses TRBV5-8 with TRBJ2-1, with 16 bases fitting TRBD2. Germline CDR1 and CDR2: SGHTS and YDEGEE. This CDR3 has 19 amino acids. The J segment lost 7 bases and the V segment lost 1 base, leaving 11 bases of the junction unmatched.

Only one count was recorded for this clone. This sequence joins TRBV7-6 and TRBJ2-1; the D gene is possibly TRBD1 (6 bases). The CDR3 consists of 14 residues. CDR1 SGHVS and CDR2 FNYEAQ come from the germline V gene. V was cut by 0 bases and J by 4 bases, with 7 bases left in between. The chain's CDR3 is CASSLAGAYNEQFF. In DNA, the CDR3 is TGTGCCAGCAGCTTAGCGGGGGCTTACAATGAGCAGTTCTTC.

For this clone: A read error likely explains this, since a far larger clone differs by one base. This chain joins TRBV6-4 and TRBJ2-2; D is uncertain. V lost 3 bases and J lost 7, with 9 bases in between. CDR3 length equals 13 residues. The germline gives CDR1 MRHNA, CDR2 SNTAGT. The DNA for the CDR3 is TGTGCCAGCAGTGAGAGGAGTCACGGGGAGCTGTTTTTT. Protein product: CASSERSHGELFF.

There are a few counts of this clone. V is TRBV7-9 and J is TRBJ1-3; TRBD1 might be the D (5 bases). V lost 5 bases and J lost 6, with 17 bases in between. Germline V gene data show CDR1 as SEHNR and CDR2 as FQNEAQ (reference sequence). This CDR3 contains 15 residues. CDR3: CASSTTGGVANTIYF. CDR3 coding DNA: TGTGCCAGCAGCACCACCGGGGGGGTGGCAAACACCATATATTTT. Complete variable domain (other parts from reference TRBV7-9 and TRBJ1-3): DTGVSQNPRHKITKRGQNVTFRCDPISEHNRLYWYRQTLGQGPEFLTYFQNEAQLEKSRLLSDRFSAERPKGSFSTLEIQRTEQGDSAMYLCASSTTGGVANTIYFGEGSWLTVV.

The chain is built from TRBV15 and TRBJ2-3; maybe TRBD2 (6 bases). In germline, CDR1 is LNHNV, CDR2 YYDKDF (reference sequence). Trimming shortened V by 1 base and J by 3 bases, and 8 bases separated the two germline ends. CDR3 size: 14 residues. CDR3 loop: CATSRAGVTDTQYF. The CDR3, as DNA: TGTGCCACCAGCAGAGCGGGAGTGACAGATACGCAGTATTTT.

The chain couples TRBV7-6 to TRBJ2-3; 7 bases map to TRBD2. Germline CDR1 SGHVS, CDR2 FNYEAQ. J gave up 1 base and V 3 bases, and 4 bases lay outside the gene matches. CDR3 size: 15 residues. The chain's CDR3 is CASSLVGGGTDTQYF. For the CDR3, the DNA is TGTGCCAGCAGCTTGGTTGGGGGGGGCACAGATACGCAGTATTTT. Full variable domain (remainder filled in from reference TRBV7-6 and TRBJ2-3): GAGVSQSPRYKVTKRGQDVALRCDPISGHVSLYWYRQALGQGPEFLTYFNYEAQQDKSGLPNDRFSAERPEGSISTLTIQRTEQRDSAMYRCASSLVGGGTDTQYFGPGTRLTVL.